This T cell receptor beta chain comes out of a study of cytomegalovirus exposure and HLA in healthy donors. Use of 60 Vbeta and 13 Jbeta primers characterized the PCR. TCRdb keeps only in-frame clones here, not all; method: immunoSEQ multiplex PCR. The table records about 110,000 clones, about 80% of them present only once. The CDR3 contains 15 residues. Trimming cost V 5 bases and J 7 bases; bases outside gene matches: 14. Germline V lookup: CDR1 MNHNY, CDR2 SVGAGI (reference sequence). The J gene is TRBJ2-7, the V gene TRBV6-6; 7 bases map to TRBD2. This clonotype was obtained from a man aged 25 to 40 in good health and CMV-seropositive. The sequenced material came from PBMCs. The CDR3 nucleotides are TGTGCCAGCAGTACGGGTGAGCGGGGCCGTCGGGAGCAGTACTTC. As protein: CASSTGERGRREQYF.